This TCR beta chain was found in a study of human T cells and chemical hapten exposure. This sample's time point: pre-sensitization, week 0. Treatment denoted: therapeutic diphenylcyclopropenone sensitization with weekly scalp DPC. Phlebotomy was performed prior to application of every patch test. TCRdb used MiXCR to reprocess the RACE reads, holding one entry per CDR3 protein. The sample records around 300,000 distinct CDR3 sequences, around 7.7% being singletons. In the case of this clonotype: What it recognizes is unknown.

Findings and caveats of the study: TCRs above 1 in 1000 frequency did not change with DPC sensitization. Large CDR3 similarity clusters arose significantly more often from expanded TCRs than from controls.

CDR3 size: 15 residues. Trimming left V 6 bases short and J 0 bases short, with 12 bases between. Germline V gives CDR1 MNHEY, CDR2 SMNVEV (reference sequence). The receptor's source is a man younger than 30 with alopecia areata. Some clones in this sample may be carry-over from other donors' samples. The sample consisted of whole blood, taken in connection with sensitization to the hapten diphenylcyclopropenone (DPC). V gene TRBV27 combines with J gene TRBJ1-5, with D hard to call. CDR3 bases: TGTGCCAGCAGGATAATCGGGTATAGCAATCAGCCCCAGCATTTT. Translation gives CASRIIGYSNQPQHF.